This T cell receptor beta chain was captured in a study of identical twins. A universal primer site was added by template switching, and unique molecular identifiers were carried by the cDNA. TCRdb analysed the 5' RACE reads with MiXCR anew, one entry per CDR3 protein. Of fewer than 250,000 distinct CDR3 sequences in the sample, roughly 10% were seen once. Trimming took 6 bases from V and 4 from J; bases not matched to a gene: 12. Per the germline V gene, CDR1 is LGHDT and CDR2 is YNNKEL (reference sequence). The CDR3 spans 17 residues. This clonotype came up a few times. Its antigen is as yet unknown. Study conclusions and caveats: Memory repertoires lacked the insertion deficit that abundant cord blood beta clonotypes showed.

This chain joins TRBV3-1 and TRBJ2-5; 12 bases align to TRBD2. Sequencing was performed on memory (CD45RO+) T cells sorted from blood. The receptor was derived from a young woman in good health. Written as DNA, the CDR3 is TGTGCCAGCAGACCGCCATTCTCGGGACTAGCGGGAGAGACCCAGTACTTC. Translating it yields CASRPPFSGLAGETQYF.